These T cell receptor beta chains were read from a single sample in a study of CD8 T cells in ankylosing spondylitis. TCRdb independently ran MiXCR on the 5' RACE reads; one entry per CDR3 protein. The sample lists approximately 300,000 distinct CDR3 sequences; 6.5% to 10% were seen once. The specimen was blood, either unsorted or a sorted T cell fraction (not recorded which). These receptor sequences come from a male donor with ankylosing spondylitis. CDR3s include the opening cysteine and the closing phenylalanine or tryptophan. The D gene is left open where the match is weak. Clone size is not always given. Where it is, it says once, few, many or a class for expanded clones.

>-|-|TRBV29-1|TRBJ1-1
CSVAGAARRTNTEAFF
TGCAGCGTTGCAGGGGCGGCACGCCGAACTAACACTGAAGCTTTCTTT
>TRBD1|many|TRBV6-5|TRBJ2-3
CASSYSRDRGAQYF
TGTGCCAGCAGTTACTCCCGGGACAGGGGGGCGCAGTATTTT
>TRBD2|many|TRBV12-3/TRBV12-4|TRBJ2-1
CASILGLAGGDEQFF
TGTGCCAGCATCCTAGGGCTAGCGGGAGGAGATGAGCAGTTCTTC
>TRBD2|few|TRBV14|TRBJ2-3
CASSQDPIWEGLLVDTQYF
TGTGCCAGCAGCCAAGATCCGATTTGGGAGGGCCTTTTGGTAGATACGCAGTATTTT
>-|-|TRBV4-1|TRBJ2-1
CASSLRPEIVAVSYNEQFF
TGCGCCAGCAGCCTTAGGCCCGAAATCGTAGCGGTCTCCTACAATGAGCAGTTCTTC
>TRBD1|few|TRBV12-3/TRBV12-4|TRBJ2-7
CASSFLGQGPYEQYF
TGTGCCAGCAGTTTCCTTGGACAGGGGCCCTACGAGCAGTACTTC
>TRBD1|few|TRBV15|TRBJ1-6
CATSSYRDRGTTLHF
TGTGCCACCAGCAGCTACCGGGACAGGGGAACGACCCTCCACTTT
>-|-|TRBV7-9|TRBJ1-6
CASRRDSPLHF
TGTGCCAGCAGGAGGGATTCACCCCTCCACTTT
>TRBD1|-|TRBV5-5|TRBJ2-7
CASSFQGGLYEQYF
TGTGCCAGCAGCTTCCAAGGGGGCCTCTACGAGCAGTACTTC
>-|many|TRBV12-3/TRBV12-4|TRBJ1-3
CASTPLPEGNTIYF
TGTGCCAGCACTCCACTCCCCGAGGGGAACACCATATATTTT
>-|-|TRBV7-8|TRBJ2-1
CASSLATGHLPSYNEQFF
TGTGCCAGCAGCTTAGCAACGGGACACCTACCCTCCTACAATGAGCAGTTCTTC
>TRBD1|many|TRBV9|TRBJ2-3
CASSVGQGTDTQYF
TGTGCCAGCAGTGTCGGACAGGGCACAGATACGCAGTATTTT
>-|-|TRBV20-1|TRBJ2-7
CSARSRDGLEEQYF
TGCAGTGCTAGAAGCCGGGACGGCCTTGAGGAGCAGTACTTC
>TRBD2|few|TRBV12-3/TRBV12-4|TRBJ2-1
CASRDPATSLDNEQFF
TGTGCCAGCAGAGACCCCGCGACTAGCCTTGACAATGAGCAGTTCTTC
>TRBD1|few|TRBV7-2|TRBJ2-7
CASSLGQGWTREQYF
TGTGCCAGCAGCTTAGGACAGGGGTGGACGAGAGAGCAGTACTTC
>-|-|TRBV7-9|TRBJ1-2
CASSLATPHFKGYTF
TGTGCCAGCAGCTTAGCCACACCCCACTTTAAAGGCTACACCTTC
>-|few|TRBV15|TRBJ2-7
CATSRDPSYEQYF
TGTGCCACCAGCAGAGATCCGTCCTACGAGCAGTACTTC
>-|-|TRBV28|TRBJ2-5
CASKGQLYQETQYF
TGTGCCAGTAAAGGACAGTTGTACCAAGAGACCCAGTACTTC
>TRBD1|few|TRBV10-3|TRBJ1-2
CAISEQGAYYGYTF
TGTGCCATCAGTGAACAGGGGGCTTACTATGGCTACACCTTC
>-|few|TRBV7-2|TRBJ1-2
CASSLEPATGLYGYTF
TGTGCCAGCAGCCTAGAACCTGCGACGGGACTCTATGGCTACACCTTC
>-|many|TRBV29-1|TRBJ1-1
CSVVPTNTEAFF
TGCAGCGTTGTTCCGACGAACACTGAAGCTTTCTTT
>-|-|TRBV27|TRBJ2-7
CASRSEGYEQYF
TGTGCCAGCAGGTCTGAGGGGTACGAGCAGTACTTC
>TRBD2|many|TRBV7-2|TRBJ2-7
CASRWGGGYEQYF
TGTGCCAGCAGGTGGGGGGGAGGGTACGAGCAGTACTTC
>-|-|TRBV30|TRBJ2-5
CAWSFSEETQYF
TGTGCCTGGAGTTTTAGCGAAGAGACCCAGTACTTC
>-|-|TRBV29-1|TRBJ2-7
CSVGRSAGYSYEQYF
TGCAGCGTTGGGCGGTCGGCGGGGTACTCGTACGAGCAGTACTTC
>TRBD1|-|TRBV19|TRBJ1-1
CASSIRGMEAFF
TGTGCCAGTAGTATCAGGGGGATGGAAGCTTTCTTT
>-|-|TRBV11-2|TRBJ2-7
CASSFGSLSSYEQYF
TGTGCCAGCAGCTTTGGTTCATTGAGCTCCTACGAGCAGTACTTC
>-|many|TRBV5-1|TRBJ1-3
CASQPTMEGNTIYF
TGCGCCAGCCAACCTACCATGGAGGGAAACACCATATATTTT
>-|many|TRBV24-1|TRBJ2-1
CATSALSPLEEQFF
TGTGCCACCAGTGCCTTGTCCCCGTTGGAGGAGCAGTTCTTC
>TRBD2|-|TRBV6-1|TRBJ2-1
CASSERTSGYNEQFF
TGTGCCAGCAGTGAAAGGACTAGCGGCTACAATGAGCAGTTCTTC
>-|-|TRBV20-1|TRBJ2-5
CSAKPGNWETQYF
TGCAGTGCTAAACCGGGCAACTGGGAGACCCAGTACTTC
>-|few|TRBV9|TRBJ2-2
CASTRTGQNTGELFF
TGTGCCAGCACCCGGACCGGACAAAACACCGGGGAGCTGTTTTTT
>TRBD2|-|TRBV20-1|TRBJ2-3
CSARTFSGRAPDTQYF
TGCAGTGCTCGCACGTTTAGTGGGAGGGCCCCAGATACGCAGTATTTT
>-|many|TRBV19|TRBJ2-1
CASTFSPTGYNEQFF
TGTGCCAGTACCTTTTCCCCGACTGGTTACAATGAGCAGTTCTTC
>TRBD1|few|TRBV20-1|TRBJ1-6
CSAIDRDFYNSPLHF
TGCAGTGCGATAGACAGGGATTTTTATAATTCACCCCTCCACTTT
>TRBD1|many|TRBV5-1|TRBJ2-7
CASSLGQGGVYEQYF
TGCGCCAGCAGCTTAGGACAGGGAGGCGTCTACGAGCAGTACTTC
>-|many|TRBV27|TRBJ1-5
CASSPRGGQPQHF
TGTGCCAGCAGTCCTCGGGGGGGTCAGCCCCAGCATTTT